A single sample gave rise to the 15 T cell receptor beta chains below, sequenced in a study of T cells in Graves' hyperthyroidism and ophthalmopathy. From RNA transcripts, TCR beta CDR3 regions were amplified. First-round RT-PCR targeting the TCR CDR3 was performed with the HTBI primer set. TCRdb redid the calling of the multiplex PCR reads with MiXCR, one entry per CDR3 protein. The data contain about 640,000 distinct CDR3 sequences, less than 25% of them singletons. The sequencing sample was made of blood. Receptor source: a man younger than 45 with Graves' ophthalmopathy.

This clonotype has more than one count but fewer than ten. The chain uses TRBV20-1 and TRBJ2-1, with 7 nucleotides matching TRBD2. The germline gives CDR1 DFQATT, CDR2 SNEGSKA (reference sequence). The CDR3 contains 19 residues. With V trimmed by 5 bases and J by 1 base, 20 bases remained unmatched. The CDR3 DNA follows: TGCAGTGCTGATGACTCTATGGGGGAGGGCTCCCTATCCTACAATGAGCAGTTCTTC. This gives the protein CSADDSMGEGSLSYNEQFF.

The rearrangement joins TRBV6-1 to TRBJ2-7, with 10 bases fitting TRBD2. The CDR3 is 17 residues long. V lost 3 bases, J lost 7 bases, and 15 bases stayed unmatched. Germline CDR1 and CDR2: MNHNS and SASEGT. The CDR3 protein is CASSDVALAGEEGEQYF. CDR3 in DNA: TGTGCCAGCAGTGACGTGGCCCTAGCGGGAGAAGAAGGAGAGCAGTACTTC.

The chain carries TRBV28 and TRBJ1-5, with no clear D. The ends were cut back, 3 bases at V and 0 bases at J, with 6 bases in the middle. This CDR3 spans 14 amino acids. From germline, CDR1 is MDHEN and CDR2 SYDVKM. CDR3 nucleotide sequence: TGTGCCAGCAGTTTGGTCTATAGCAATCAGCCCCAGCATTTT. Translation: CASSLVYSNQPQHF.

The chain recombines TRBV5-6 with TRBJ2-7; 7 bases map to TRBD1. The CDR3 covers 12 residues. Per the germline V gene, CDR1 is SGHDT and CDR2 is YYEEEE. The J segment lost 5 bases and the V segment lost 4 bases, leaving 3 bases of the junction unmatched. Here the CDR3 DNA reads TGTGCCAGCAGCAAGACAGGGCACGAGCAGTACTTC. It yields the protein CASSKTGHEQYF.

This rearrangement joins TRBV6-4 to TRBJ1-2; D is possibly TRBD1 (5 bases). V lost 2 bases and J lost 7, with 23 bases in between. The CDR3 runs 17 residues. CDR1 MRHNA and CDR2 SNTAGT come from the germline V gene. CDR3: CASSDPKRSNWQGGYTF. The CDR3 DNA sequence: TGTGCCAGCAGTGACCCCAAAAGATCAAACTGGCAGGGTGGCTACACCTTC.

The rearrangement uses TRBV4-2 and TRBJ1-1; possibly TRBD1 for D (6 bases). Germline-derived CDR1 and CDR2 are LGHNA and YNFKEQ. The germline V and J ends were trimmed by 0 bases and 3 bases, with 23 bases remaining between them. This CDR3 contains 19 residues. The DNA for the CDR3 is TGTGCCAGCAGCCAAGACGGGACAAAGGGTTCGCTTGGCCACACTGAAGCTTTCTTT. This sequence encodes CASSQDGTKGSLGHTEAFF.

V is TRBV6-5 and J is TRBJ2-7, with 8 positions matching TRBD1. Germline V gene data show CDR1 as MNHEY and CDR2 as SVGAGI. V shed 4 bases and J 3 bases; nucleotides not matched to a gene: 5. The CDR3 is 14 residues long. The CDR3 DNA reads as TGTGCCAGCAGTTCCAGGACAGGGCGCTACGAGCAGTACTTC. Protein sequence: CASSSRTGRYEQYF.

This clonotype was observed a handful of times. The V call is TRBV28, the J call TRBJ2-1; D might be TRBD2 (6 bases). The CDR3 totals 15 residues. Trimming took 4 bases from V and 5 from J, leaving 15 bases between them. Per the germline V gene, CDR1 is MDHEN and CDR2 is SYDVKM. The CDR3 is CASSYIPVADNEQFF. CDR3 coding DNA: TGTGCCAGCAGTTACATCCCGGTAGCGGACAATGAGCAGTTCTTC.

This clonotype has ten or more counts. The chain has TRBV12-3 or TRBV12-4 and TRBJ1-4; possibly TRBD1 for D (5 bases). This CDR3 comprises 15 residues. V lost 6 bases and J lost 8, with 19 bases in between. The CDR3 DNA reads as TGTGCCAGCAGCCAACCGGGACCAGCTTTGGAAAAACTGTTTTTT. Translating gives CASSQPGPALEKLFF.

This clonotype turned up a few times. This chain links TRBV12-3 or TRBV12-4 with TRBJ2-3; TRBD2 agrees at 11 bases. J gave up 3 bases and V 8 bases, and 7 bases lay outside the gene matches. This CDR3 comprises 15 residues. The CDR3 DNA reads as TGTGCCAGCGGAACACTAGCGGGAGTAACAGATACGCAGTATTTT. As protein: CASGTLAGVTDTQYF.

This clonotype came up many times. The chain combines TRBV18 with TRBJ2-7; D is unclear. Germline CDR1 is KGHSH and CDR2 is LQKENI. The CDR3 loop spans 13 amino acids. V dropped 0 bases and J dropped 4 bases, with 7 bases sitting between them. The CDR3 is CASSPPASYEQYF. The CDR3 region has the DNA TGTGCCAGCTCACCACCAGCCTCGTACGAGCAGTACTTC. Combining the CDR3 with reference TRBV18 and TRBJ2-7 gives the whole variable domain NAGVMQNPRHLVRRRGQEARLRCSPMKGHSHVYWYRQLPEEGLKFMVYLQKENIIDESGMPKERFSAEFPKEGPSILRIQQVVRGDSAAYFCASSPPASYEQYFGPGTRLTVT.

The table lists this clonotype with many counts. The CDR3 DNA reads TGTGCCAGCAGCTTAGCGCTAACCCGCTCTGAAGCTTTCTTT. Protein sequence: CASSLALTRSEAFF. The gene calls are TRBV7-2 and TRBJ1-1; D unresolved. CDR1 is SGHTA, CDR2 FQGNSA, per germline. The CDR3 is made up of 14 amino acids. V was trimmed by 0 bases and J by 6 bases, leaving 11 bases between them. The full variable domain, its missing parts supplied by reference TRBV7-2 and TRBJ1-1, is GAGVSQSPSNKVTEKGKDVELRCDPISGHTALYWYRQSLGQGLEFLIYFQGNSAPDKSGLPSDRFSAERTGGSVSTLTIQRTQQEDSAVYLCASSLALTRSEAFFGQGTRLTVV.

This clonotype has only a few counts. V and J are TRBV18 and TRBJ2-7, with 7 bases identical to TRBD2. Trimming removed 1 base from V and 2 bases from J; junction bases left unmatched: 2. This CDR3 is built from 14 residues. CDR1 is KGHSH, CDR2 LQKENI, per germline. In nucleotides, the CDR3 is TGTGCCAGCTCACCACTGACTAGCCCCTACGAGCAGTACTTC. Its translation: CASSPLTSPYEQYF. Full variable domain (rest looked up from reference TRBV18 and TRBJ2-7): NAGVMQNPRHLVRRRGQEARLRCSPMKGHSHVYWYRQLPEEGLKFMVYLQKENIIDESGMPKERFSAEFPKEGPSILRIQQVVRGDSAAYFCASSPLTSPYEQYFGPGTRLTVT.

This clonotype has only a few counts. This CDR3 reads CASSNGPRGIHTEAFF. The CDR3, as DNA: TGTGCCAGCAGTAACGGGCCCCGGGGGATTCATACTGAAGCTTTCTTT. The V and J genes are TRBV9 and TRBJ1-1; D may be TRBD1 (5 bases). The V end was cut by 5 bases, the J end by 5 bases, with 22 bases between. The CDR3 contains 16 residues. Germline V gene sequence: CDR1 SGDLS, CDR2 YYNGEE.

The chain carries TRBV28 and TRBJ2-7; perhaps TRBD2 as D (6 bases). Trimming cost V 4 bases and J 2 bases, with 9 bases left between them. Germline CDR1 is MDHEN and CDR2 is SYDVKM. The CDR3 has 13 amino acids. The CDR3 DNA follows: TGTGCCAGCAGTTACGGGAGTGCCTACGAGCAGTACTTC. Protein sequence: CASSYGSAYEQYF.